This T cell receptor (beta chain) emerged from a study of cytomegalovirus exposure and HLA in healthy donors. Overall study: HLA-typed donors were the source of about 85 million unique TCRs, which an early data release held. Study-level points and caveats: TCR beta chains associated with HLA were, in a later analysis, more clonally expanded than equally common others. A prior analysis recorded that most TCR beta V segments were productive about 90% or about 30% of the time.

Points on this clone: The antigen remains unidentified. Other DNA sequences of this sample code for an identical CDR3.

The PCR had 60 Vbeta and 13 Jbeta primers. TCRdb's table, derived via immunoSEQ multiplex PCR, lists solely in-frame clones and lacks some. The sample has 130,000 to 150,000 clones; 70% to 80% are singletons. Germline V gene sequence: CDR1 SGHRS, CDR2 YFSETQ. CDR3 length equals 15 residues. The trim removed 3 bases at V and 6 bases at J, leaving 9 bases unmatched. What was sequenced was PBMCs. The TCR originated in a man younger than 35 in good health and CMV-seronegative. The chain links TRBV5-1 to TRBJ2-1; 7 positions agree with TRBD2. In nucleotides, the CDR3 is TGCGCCAGCAGCTCCCTGGCGGGAGCCTCCAATGAGCAGTTCTTC. It specifies CASSSLAGASNEQFF.